A selection of T cell receptor beta chains follows, all from one sample in a study of neoadjuvant anti-PD-1 for oral cavity cancer. The method was immunoSEQ multiplex PCR; TCRdb's version includes in-frame clones alone and lacks a portion of them. The sample shows over 8,000 clones, around 80% of them seen only once. Sequencing used PBMCs, obtained after nivolumab (anti-PD-1) treatment. These receptors originate from a person between 35 and 79 years old with oral cavity squamous cell carcinoma. CDR3s include the opening cysteine and the closing phenylalanine or tryptophan. D genes are given only for firm matches. Clone size is given for some rows only: seen once, a few or many times, or a class if the clone is expanded.

TRBJ1-1 | NA | TRBV6-6 | NA | CASSYSIGQGPEAFF | TGTGCCAGCAGTTACTCGATAGGGCAAGGGCCTGAAGCTTTCTTT
TRBJ2-7 | NA | TRBV13 | TRBD2 | CASSALTSGSSYEQYF | TGTGCCAGCAGCGCCTTGACTAGCGGTTCTTCCTACGAGCAGTACTTC
TRBJ2-7 | NA | TRBV7-8 | NA | CASTLSRNYLVGEQYF | TGTGCCAGCACCCTCTCGCGAAACTATTTAGTAGGCGAGCAGTACTTC
TRBJ1-5 | NA | TRBV6-5 | NA | CASSSLGRNNQPQHF | TGTGCCAGCAGTTCCCTGGGACGGAACAATCAGCCCCAGCATTTT
TRBJ1-2 | NA | TRBV6-6 | NA | CASTGTGPYGYTF | TGTGCCAGCACCGGGACGGGACCCTATGGCTACACCTTC
TRBJ1-1 | few | TRBV20-1 | NA | CSAANLEAFF | TGCAGTGCAGCAAACTTAGAAGCTTTCTTT
TRBJ2-7 | NA | TRBV5-1 | NA | CASSLGGRQTYEQYF | TGCGCCAGCAGCTTGGGGGGCCGCCAAACCTACGAGCAGTACTTC
TRBJ1-4 | NA | TRBV10-2 | NA | CASSDKGRRANEKLFF | TGCGCCAGCAGTGATAAAGGGCGTCGGGCTAATGAAAAACTGTTTTTT
TRBJ2-2 | NA | TRBV4-1 | TRBD1 | CASSRPGQLPDTGELFF | TGCGCCAGCAGCCGACCGGGACAGTTACCTGACACCGGGGAGCTGTTTTTT
TRBJ2-5 | NA | TRBV2 | NA | CASRRPRDHARETQYF | TGTGCCAGCCGCCGCCCCCGGGACCACGCTAGGGAGACCCAGTACTTC
TRBJ2-2 | few | TRBV6-1 | TRBD1 | CASSGQGATGELFF | TGTGCCAGCAGTGGACAGGGAGCCACCGGGGAGCTGTTTTTT
TRBJ1-3 | NA | TRBV5-4 | NA | CAVRREPAGNTIYF | TGTGCCGTACGACGGGAGCCCGCTGGAAACACCATATATTTT
TRBJ2-7 | NA | TRBV7-2 | TRBD2 | CASTHPGLAVREQYF | TGTGCCAGCACCCATCCAGGGCTAGCGGTCCGCGAGCAGTACTTC
TRBJ1-1 | NA | TRBV7-9 | NA | CASSSPATIGGMNTEAFF | TGTGCCAGCAGCTCGCCTGCCACAATCGGGGGCATGAACACTGAAGCTTTCTTT
TRBJ1-6 | NA | TRBV7-9 | NA | CASSSTGAESPLHF | TGTGCCAGCAGCTCCACTGGCGCGGAATCACCCCTCCACTTT
TRBJ1-6 | NA | TRBV7-9 | NA | CASSLDGRVNSPLHF | TGTGCCAGCAGCTTAGACGGGAGGGTAAATTCACCCCTCCACTTT
TRBJ2-7 | once | TRBV14 | NA | CASSHGAGPYEQYF | TGTGCCAGCAGCCACGGGGCAGGGCCCTACGAGCAGTACTTC
TRBJ1-1 | NA | TRBV19 | TRBD1 | CASSRQGSQAEAFF | TGTGCCAGTAGTCGACAGGGTAGTCAGGCTGAAGCTTTCTTT
TRBJ2-7 | few | TRBV7-8 | NA | CASSLVWGVPGQSYEQYF | TGTGCCAGCAGCTTAGTATGGGGGGTCCCGGGACAGTCCTACGAGCAGTACTTC
TRBJ2-3 | NA | TRBV11-2 | TRBD2 | CASSLKGLATHTQYF | TGTGCCAGCAGCTTAAAGGGACTAGCGACCCATACGCAGTATTTT
TRBJ2-7 | medium-sized | TRBV7-2 | TRBD2 | CASSSGLAASPYEQYF | TGTGCCAGCAGTTCGGGACTAGCGGCTTCCCCGTACGAGCAGTACTTC
TRBJ1-5 | few | TRBV5-6 | NA | CASSLTGTFDLQPQHF | TGTGCCAGCAGCTTGACCGGGACATTTGACCTACAGCCCCAGCATTTT
TRBJ2-3 | NA | TRBV6-6 | NA | CASSYGRGRTDTQYF | TGTGCCAGCAGTTACGGTCGGGGTCGCACAGATACGCAGTATTTT
TRBJ2-1 | NA | TRBV5-4 | TRBD2 | CASRARTSGSWQFF | TGTGCCAGCAGGGCCCGGACTAGCGGGAGTTGGCAGTTCTTC
TRBJ2-7 | NA | TRBV5-1 | TRBD1 | CASSLGQGGTYEQYF | TGCGCCAGCAGCTTAGGACAGGGGGGAACCTACGAGCAGTACTTC
TRBJ2-1 | NA | TRBV11-2 | TRBD2 | CASSLAGGPGNEQFF | TGTGCCAGCAGCTTAGCGGGAGGGCCGGGGAATGAGCAGTTCTTC
TRBJ2-3 | NA | TRBV5-5 | NA | CASNPTASLTSTDTQYF | TGTGCCAGCAATCCGACAGCCTCCCTAACCAGCACAGATACGCAGTATTTT
TRBJ1-1 | NA | TRBV27 | NA | CASSLSSGQLNTEAFF | TGTGCCAGCAGTTTATCTTCCGGACAGTTGAACACTGAAGCTTTCTTT
TRBJ1-2 | NA | TRBV5-4 | NA | CASSFGSTPANYGYTF | TGTGCCAGCAGCTTTGGGTCGACTCCAGCTAACTATGGCTACACCTTC
TRBJ2-2 | NA | TRBV7-6 | NA | CASSTNTGELFF | TGTGCCAGCAGTACAAACACCGGGGAGCTGTTTTTT
TRBJ1-1 | once | TRBV9 | NA | CASSVDPGRAGEAFF | TGTGCCAGCAGCGTAGACCCGGGACGCGCGGGTGAAGCTTTCTTT
TRBJ2-1 | NA | TRBV7-2 | NA | CASSPFGEDEQFF | TGTGCCAGCAGCCCTTTTGGGGAAGATGAGCAGTTCTTC
TRBJ2-7 | few | TRBV5-6 | NA | CASSILGGTGKNEQYF | TGTGCCAGCAGTATTCTTGGGGGGACTGGGAAGAACGAGCAGTACTTC
TRBJ1-5 | NA | TRBV19 | NA | CAIPPTGLKHF | TGTGCCATCCCCCCAACAGGGTTAAAGCATTTT
TRBJ2-7 | NA | TRBV7-6 | TRBD2 | CASSLGSGRTEEQYF | TGTGCCAGCAGCTTAGGTAGCGGGAGAACGGAGGAGCAGTACTTC
TRBJ1-2 | NA | TRBV5-5 | TRBD1 | CASSLSVQGDYGHTF | TGTGCCAGCAGCCTATCTGTACAGGGGGACTATGGCCACACCTTC
TRBJ2-3 | NA | TRBV5-1 | NA | CASSLTTDTQYF | TGCGCCAGCAGCTTGACTACAGATACGCAGTATTTT
TRBJ1-2 | few | TRBV11-2 | TRBD1 | CASSSGTGDSYGYTF | TGTGCCAGCAGCTCAGGGACAGGAGACTCCTATGGCTACACCTTC
TRBJ2-5 | NA | TRBV7-3 | TRBD1 | CASSYGTGGHETQYF | TGTGCCAGCAGCTACGGGACAGGGGGCCATGAGACCCAGTACTTC
TRBJ1-5 | NA | TRBV19 | TRBD1 | CASNDRTGGNQPQHF | TGTGCCAGTAACGATCGGACAGGGGGCAATCAGCCCCAGCATTTT
TRBJ1-2 | NA | TRBV28 | NA | CASSPSGQGYGYTF | TGTGCCAGCAGCCCTTCGGGGCAGGGTTATGGCTACACCTTC
TRBJ1-2 | few | TRBV20-1 | NA | CSVFVYGYTF | TGCAGTGTCTTTGTCTATGGCTACACCTTC
TRBJ1-2 | NA | TRBV10-1 | TRBD1 | CASRGTGQGTEGNDGYTF | TGCGCCAGCAGGGGCACGGGACAGGGGACTGAGGGGAACGATGGCTACACCTTC
TRBJ1-4 | NA | TRBV27 | TRBD1 | CASSPGPGQSNEKLFF | TGTGCCAGCAGTCCAGGTCCGGGACAGTCAAATGAAAAACTGTTTTTT
TRBJ1-2 | NA | TRBV2 | NA | CASSEALQRTNYGYTF | TGTGCCAGCAGTGAAGCGCTACAGCGAACTAACTATGGCTACACCTTC
TRBJ2-7 | NA | TRBV19 | TRBD1 | CASSPRQGSNEQYF | TGTGCCAGTAGTCCTCGACAGGGAAGTAACGAGCAGTACTTC
TRBJ1-1 | once | TRBV5-1 | TRBD1 | CATSGGGSYTEAFF | TGCGCCACCTCAGGGGGGGGGTCGTACACTGAAGCTTTCTTT
TRBJ1-1 | NA | TRBV4-1 | TRBD1 | CASGGTVEAYTEGAFF | TGCGCCAGCGGGGGGACAGTGGAGGCTTACACTGAAGGAGCTTTCTTT
TRBJ2-1 | NA | TRBV5-1 | NA | CASSLVFDEQFF | TGCGCCAGCAGCTTGGTATTCGATGAGCAGTTCTTC
TRBJ1-5 | NA | TRBV7-2 | NA | CASSLSGSGNQPQHF | TGTGCCAGCAGCTTATCAGGGTCTGGCAATCAGCCCCAGCATTTT